This TCR beta chain stems from a study of blood T cell repertoires in COVID-19. This table comes from immunoSEQ multiplex PCR, and its TCRdb copy is limited to in-frame clones, with some not included. The sample consists of roughly 98,000 clones, around 92% of them appearing once. Germline V gene data show CDR1 as WNHNN and CDR2 as SYGVQD (reference sequence). Trimming at V came to 6 bases and at J to 4 bases, leaving 5 bases not matched to a gene. This CDR3 spans 14 amino acids. Sample: peripheral blood. The rearrangement uses TRBV10-1 and TRBJ2-2, with TRBD2 matching over 7 bases. The sequence was obtained from a woman aged 55-69 years with active COVID-19. CDR3 in DNA: TGCGCCAGCAGGGGAGGGGTCGGCACCGGGGAGCTGTTTTTT. Residues: CASRGGVGTGELFF.